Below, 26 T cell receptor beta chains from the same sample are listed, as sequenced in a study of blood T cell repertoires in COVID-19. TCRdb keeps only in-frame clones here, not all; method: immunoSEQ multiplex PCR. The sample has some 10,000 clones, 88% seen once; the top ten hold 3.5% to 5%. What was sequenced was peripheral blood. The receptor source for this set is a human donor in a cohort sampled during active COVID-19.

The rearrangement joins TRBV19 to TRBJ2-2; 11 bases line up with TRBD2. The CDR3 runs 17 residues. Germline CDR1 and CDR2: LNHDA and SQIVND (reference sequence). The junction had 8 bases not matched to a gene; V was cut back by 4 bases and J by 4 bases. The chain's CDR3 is CASSNLAGGWGTGELFF. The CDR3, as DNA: TGTGCCAGTAGTAATCTAGCGGGAGGCTGGGGCACCGGGGAGCTGTTTTTT.

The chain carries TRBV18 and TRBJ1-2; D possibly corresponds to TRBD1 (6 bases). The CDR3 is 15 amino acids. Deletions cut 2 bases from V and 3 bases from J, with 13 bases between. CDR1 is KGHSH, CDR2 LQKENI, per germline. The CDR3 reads CASSPGQGLDYGYTF. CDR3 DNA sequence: TGTGCCAGCTCACCAGGGCAGGGGCTTGACTATGGCTACACCTTC.

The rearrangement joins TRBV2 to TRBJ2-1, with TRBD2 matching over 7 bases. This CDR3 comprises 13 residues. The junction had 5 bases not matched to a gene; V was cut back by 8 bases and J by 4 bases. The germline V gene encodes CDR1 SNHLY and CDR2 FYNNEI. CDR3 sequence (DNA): TGTGCCAGCGGACTAGGCATATACAATGAGCAGTTCTTC. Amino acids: CASGLGIYNEQFF.

The CDR3, as DNA: TGTGCCAGCAGCTTAGGGTTCGGGGGGTTCACAGATACGCAGTATTTT. Translating it yields CASSLGFGGFTDTQYF. This chain joins TRBV7-2 and TRBJ2-3; 7 bases align to TRBD2. The V segment lost 1 base and the J segment 2 bases; nucleotides outside the gene matches: 6. Per germline, CDR1 SGHTA and CDR2 FQGNSA. The CDR3 has 16 residues. Full variable domain (rest looked up from reference TRBV7-2 and TRBJ2-3): GAGVSQSPSNKVTEKGKDVELRCDPISGHTALYWYRQSLGQGLEFLIYFQGNSAPDKSGLPSDRFSAERTGGSVSTLTIQRTQQEDSAVYLCASSLGFGGFTDTQYFGPGTRLTVL.

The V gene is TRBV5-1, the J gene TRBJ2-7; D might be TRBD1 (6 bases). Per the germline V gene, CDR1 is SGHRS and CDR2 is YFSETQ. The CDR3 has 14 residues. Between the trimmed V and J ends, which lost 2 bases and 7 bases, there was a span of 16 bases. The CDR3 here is CASSFQGVQGEQYF. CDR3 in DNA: TGCGCCAGCAGCTTTCAAGGGGTTCAGGGGGAGCAGTACTTC.

CDR3 residues: CASSLATSGGVGRTQYF. As DNA, the CDR3 is TGTGCCAGCAGCTTAGCGACTAGCGGGGGGGTAGGGCGGACCCAGTACTTC. The V and J genes are TRBV7-2 and TRBJ2-5, with 14 positions matching TRBD2. Germline V lookup: CDR1 SGHTA, CDR2 FQGNSA. The J segment lost 7 bases and the V segment lost 0 bases, leaving 7 bases of the junction unmatched. The CDR3 runs to 17 residues.

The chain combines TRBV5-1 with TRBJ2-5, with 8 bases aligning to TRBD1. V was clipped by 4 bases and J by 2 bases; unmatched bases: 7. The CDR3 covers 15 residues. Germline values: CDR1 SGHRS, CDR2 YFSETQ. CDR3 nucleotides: TGCGCCAGCAGCCGGGGGACAGGCCCACAAGAGACCCAGTACTTC. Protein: CASSRGTGPQETQYF.

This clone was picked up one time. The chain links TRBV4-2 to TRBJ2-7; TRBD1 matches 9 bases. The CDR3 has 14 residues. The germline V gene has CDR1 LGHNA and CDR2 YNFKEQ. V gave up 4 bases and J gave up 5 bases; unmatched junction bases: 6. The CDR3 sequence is CASSLGTGSHEQYF. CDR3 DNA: TGTGCCAGCAGCCTCGGGACAGGGTCCCACGAGCAGTACTTC.

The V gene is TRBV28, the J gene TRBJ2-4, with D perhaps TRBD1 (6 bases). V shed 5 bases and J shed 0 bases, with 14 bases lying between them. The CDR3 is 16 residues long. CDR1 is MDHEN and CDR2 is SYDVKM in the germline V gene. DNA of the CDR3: TGTGCCAGCAGTCCTGGGGGCAGTTTAGCCAAAAACATTCAGTACTTC. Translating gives CASSPGGSLAKNIQYF.

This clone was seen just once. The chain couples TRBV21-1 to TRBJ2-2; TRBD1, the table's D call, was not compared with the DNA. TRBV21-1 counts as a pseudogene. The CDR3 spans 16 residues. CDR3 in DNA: TGTGCCAGCAGCAGCCTCAGGACAGGGATGGGCGGGGAGCTGTTTTTT. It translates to CASSSLRTGMGGELFF.

The CDR3 spells CASSSGGGYLSGNTIYF. The CDR3, as DNA: TGCGCCAGCAGCTCTGGCGGCGGTTACCTCTCTGGAAACACCATATATTTT. The V call is TRBV5-1, the J call TRBJ1-3; D is unclear. The CDR3 runs 17 residues. V was pared by 3 bases and J by 0 bases, with 16 bases between. Per germline, CDR1 SGHRS and CDR2 YFSETQ.

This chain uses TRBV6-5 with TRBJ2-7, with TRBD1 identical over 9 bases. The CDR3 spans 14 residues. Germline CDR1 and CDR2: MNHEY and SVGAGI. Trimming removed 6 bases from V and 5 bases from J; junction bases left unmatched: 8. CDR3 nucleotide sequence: TGTGCCAGCAGATTGACAGGGGGAGTCGACGAGCAGTACTTC. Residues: CASRLTGGVDEQYF.

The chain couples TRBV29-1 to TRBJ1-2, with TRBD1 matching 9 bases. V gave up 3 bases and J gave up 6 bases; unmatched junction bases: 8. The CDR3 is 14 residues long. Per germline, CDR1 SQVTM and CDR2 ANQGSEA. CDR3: CSVEELDRGDGYTF. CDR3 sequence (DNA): TGCAGCGTTGAGGAATTGGACAGGGGCGATGGCTACACCTTC.

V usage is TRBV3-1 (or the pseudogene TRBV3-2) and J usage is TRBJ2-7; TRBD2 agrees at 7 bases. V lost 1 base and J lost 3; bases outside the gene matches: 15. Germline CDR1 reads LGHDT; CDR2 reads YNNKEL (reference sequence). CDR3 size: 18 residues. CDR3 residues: CASSQVARFGGSNYEQYF. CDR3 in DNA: TGTGCCAGCAGCCAAGTTGCTCGTTTCGGCGGGAGTAACTACGAGCAGTACTTC.

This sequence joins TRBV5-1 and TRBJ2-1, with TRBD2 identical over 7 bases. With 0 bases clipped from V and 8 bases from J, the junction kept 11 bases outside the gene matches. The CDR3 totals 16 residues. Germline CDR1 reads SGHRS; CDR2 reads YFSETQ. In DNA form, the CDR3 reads TGCGCCAGCAGCTTGGGGGGCGGGAGAGGGTCGGATGAGCAGTTCTTC. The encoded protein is CASSLGGGRGSDEQFF.

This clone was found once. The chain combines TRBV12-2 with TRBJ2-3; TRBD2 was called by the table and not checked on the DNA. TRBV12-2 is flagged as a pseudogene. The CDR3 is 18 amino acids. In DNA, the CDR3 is TGTGCAAGTCGCTTAGCGCGGGCCCGTGGCAGGACCACAGATACGCAGTATTTT. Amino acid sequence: CASRLARARGRTTDTQYF.

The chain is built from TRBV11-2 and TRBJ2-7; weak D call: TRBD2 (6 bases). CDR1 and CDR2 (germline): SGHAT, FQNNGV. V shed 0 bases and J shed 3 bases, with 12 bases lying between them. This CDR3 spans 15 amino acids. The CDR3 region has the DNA TGTGCCAGCAGCTTAGAGGCGGGAAACCACTACGAGCAGTACTTC. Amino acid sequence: CASSLEAGNHYEQYF.

The CDR3 spells CASSYPDREKLFF. The DNA for the CDR3 is TGTGCCAGCAGTTACCCCGACAGGGAGAAGCTGTTTTTT. The chain links TRBV6-6 to TRBJ2-2; 7 positions match TRBD1. J was trimmed by 12 bases and V by 2 bases; bases with no gene match: 6. The CDR3 contains 13 residues. CDR1 is MNHNY and CDR2 is SVGAGI in the germline V gene (reference sequence).

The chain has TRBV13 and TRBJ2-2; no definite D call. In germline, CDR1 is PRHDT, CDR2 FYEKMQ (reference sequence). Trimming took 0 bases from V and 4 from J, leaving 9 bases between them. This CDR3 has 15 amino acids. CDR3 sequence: CASSLGPPGTGELFF. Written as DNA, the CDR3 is TGTGCCAGCAGCTTAGGGCCCCCGGGCACCGGGGAGCTGTTTTTT.

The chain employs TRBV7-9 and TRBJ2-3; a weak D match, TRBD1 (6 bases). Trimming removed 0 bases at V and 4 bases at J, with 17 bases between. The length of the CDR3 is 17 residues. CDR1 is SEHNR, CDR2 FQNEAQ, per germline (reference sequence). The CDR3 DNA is TGTGCCAGCAGCTTAGCGTGGAGCAGGGGTCGCGCAGATACGCAGTATTTT. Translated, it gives CASSLAWSRGRADTQYF.

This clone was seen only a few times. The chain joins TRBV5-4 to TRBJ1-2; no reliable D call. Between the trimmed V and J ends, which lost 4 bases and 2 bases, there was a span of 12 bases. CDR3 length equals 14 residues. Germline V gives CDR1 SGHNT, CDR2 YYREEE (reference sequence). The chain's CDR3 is CASSPVSGNYGYTF. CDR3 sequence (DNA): TGTGCCAGCAGCCCGGTGTCGGGGAACTATGGCTACACCTTC.

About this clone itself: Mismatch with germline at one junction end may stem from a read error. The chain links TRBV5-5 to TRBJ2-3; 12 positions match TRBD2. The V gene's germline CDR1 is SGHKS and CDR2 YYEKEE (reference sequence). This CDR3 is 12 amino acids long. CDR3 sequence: CASSLGLAGDFF. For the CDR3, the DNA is TGTGCCAGCAGCTTGGGACTAGCGGGAGATTTTTTT.

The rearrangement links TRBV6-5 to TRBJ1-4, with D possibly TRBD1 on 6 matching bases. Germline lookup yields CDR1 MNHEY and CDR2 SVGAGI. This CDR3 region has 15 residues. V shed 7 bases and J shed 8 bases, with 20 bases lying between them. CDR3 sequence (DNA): TGTGCCAGCACCGTTGAGACAGGAACTTCCGAAAAACTGTTTTTT. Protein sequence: CASTVETGTSEKLFF.

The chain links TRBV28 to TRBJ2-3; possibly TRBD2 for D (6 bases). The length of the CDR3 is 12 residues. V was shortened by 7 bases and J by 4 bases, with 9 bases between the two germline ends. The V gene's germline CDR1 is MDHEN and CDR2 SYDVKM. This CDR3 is CASTPGADTQYF. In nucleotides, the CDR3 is TGTGCCAGCACTCCGGGGGCAGATACGCAGTATTTT.

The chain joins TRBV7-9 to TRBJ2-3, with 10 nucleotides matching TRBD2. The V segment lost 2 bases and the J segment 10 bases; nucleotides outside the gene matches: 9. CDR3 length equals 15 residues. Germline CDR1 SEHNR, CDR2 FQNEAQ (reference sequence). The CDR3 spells CASSLPSGSVESQYF. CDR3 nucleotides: TGTGCCAGCAGCTTACCTAGCGGGAGCGTAGAGTCGCAGTATTTT.

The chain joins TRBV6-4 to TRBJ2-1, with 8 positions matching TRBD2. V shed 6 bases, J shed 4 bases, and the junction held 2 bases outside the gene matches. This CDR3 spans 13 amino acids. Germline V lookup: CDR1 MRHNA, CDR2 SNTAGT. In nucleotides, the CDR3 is TGTGCCAGCAGCGGGGGGGAGTACAATGAGCAGTTCTTC. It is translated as CASSGGEYNEQFF.